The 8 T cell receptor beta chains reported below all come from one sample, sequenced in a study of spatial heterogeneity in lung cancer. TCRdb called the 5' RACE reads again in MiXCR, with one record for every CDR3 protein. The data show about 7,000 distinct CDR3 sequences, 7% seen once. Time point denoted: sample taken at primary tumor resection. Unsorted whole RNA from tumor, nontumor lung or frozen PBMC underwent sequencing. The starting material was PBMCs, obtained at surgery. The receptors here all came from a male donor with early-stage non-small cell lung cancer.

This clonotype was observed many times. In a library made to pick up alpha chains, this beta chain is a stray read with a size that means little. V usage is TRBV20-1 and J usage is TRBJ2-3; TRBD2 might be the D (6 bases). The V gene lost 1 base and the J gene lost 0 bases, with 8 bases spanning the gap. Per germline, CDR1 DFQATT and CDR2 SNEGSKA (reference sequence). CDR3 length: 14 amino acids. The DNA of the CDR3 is TGCAGTGCTAGAGGAGGGACTAGCACAGATACGCAGTATTTT. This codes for CSARGGTSTDTQYF.

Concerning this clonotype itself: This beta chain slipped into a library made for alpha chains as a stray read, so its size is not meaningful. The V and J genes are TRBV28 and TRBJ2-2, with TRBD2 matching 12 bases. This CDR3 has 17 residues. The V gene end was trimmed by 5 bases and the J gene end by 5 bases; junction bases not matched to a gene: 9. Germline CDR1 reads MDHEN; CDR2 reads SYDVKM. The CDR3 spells CASSKKPGLAGTGELFF. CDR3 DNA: TGTGCCAGCAGTAAGAAACCGGGACTAGCGGGTACCGGGGAGCTGTTTTTT.

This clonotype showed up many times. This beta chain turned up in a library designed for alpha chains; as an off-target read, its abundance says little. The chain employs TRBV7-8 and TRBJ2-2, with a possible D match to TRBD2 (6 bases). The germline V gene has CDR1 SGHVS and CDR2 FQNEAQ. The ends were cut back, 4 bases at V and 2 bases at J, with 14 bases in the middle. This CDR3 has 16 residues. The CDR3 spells CASSSLLASNTGELFF. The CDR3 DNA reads TGTGCCAGCAGCTCACTACTAGCCTCTAACACCGGGGAGCTGTTTTTT.

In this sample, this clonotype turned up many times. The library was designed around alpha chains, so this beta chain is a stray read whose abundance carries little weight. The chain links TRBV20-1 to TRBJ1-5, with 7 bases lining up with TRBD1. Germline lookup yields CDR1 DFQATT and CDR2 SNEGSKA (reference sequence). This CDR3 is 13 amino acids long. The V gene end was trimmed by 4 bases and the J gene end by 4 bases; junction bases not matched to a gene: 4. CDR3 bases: TGCAGTGCTAAGGGACAGCTAAATCAGCCCCAGCATTTT. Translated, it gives CSAKGQLNQPQHF.

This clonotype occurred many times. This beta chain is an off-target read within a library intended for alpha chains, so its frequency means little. CDR3 loop: CAGDNEQFF. The CDR3 DNA is TGTGCCGGGGACAATGAGCAGTTCTTC. The rearrangement uses TRBV6-6 and TRBJ2-1; D uncertain. The CDR3 is made up of 9 amino acids. V lost 11 bases and J 5 bases, leaving 4 bases between the germline ends. Germline CDR1 is MNHNY and CDR2 is SVGAGI (reference sequence).

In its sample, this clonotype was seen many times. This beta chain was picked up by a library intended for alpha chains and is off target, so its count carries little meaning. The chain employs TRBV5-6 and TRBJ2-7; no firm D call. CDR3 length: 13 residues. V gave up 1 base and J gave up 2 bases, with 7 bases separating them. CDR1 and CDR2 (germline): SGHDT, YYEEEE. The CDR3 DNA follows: TGTGCCAGCAGCTTGTCCGGACCCTACGAGCAGTACGTC. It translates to CASSLSGPYEQYV.

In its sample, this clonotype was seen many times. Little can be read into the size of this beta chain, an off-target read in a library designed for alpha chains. CDR3 sequence: CSVRGARETQYF. CDR3 bases: TGCAGCGTTAGGGGGGCGCGGGAGACCCAGTACTTC. This sequence joins TRBV29-1 and TRBJ2-5, with D perhaps TRBD1 or TRBD2 (6 bases each). CDR3 size: 12 residues. Germline V gives CDR1 SQVTM, CDR2 ANQGSEA. V dropped 5 bases and J dropped 5 bases, with 12 bases sitting between them.

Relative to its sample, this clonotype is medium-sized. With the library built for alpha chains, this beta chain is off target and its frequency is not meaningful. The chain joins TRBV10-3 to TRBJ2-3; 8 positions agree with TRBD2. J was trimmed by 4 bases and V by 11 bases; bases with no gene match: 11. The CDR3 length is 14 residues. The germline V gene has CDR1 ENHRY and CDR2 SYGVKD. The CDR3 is CAGRGGPRADTQYF. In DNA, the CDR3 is TGTGCCGGCCGCGGGGGGCCTCGGGCAGATACGCAGTATTTT.